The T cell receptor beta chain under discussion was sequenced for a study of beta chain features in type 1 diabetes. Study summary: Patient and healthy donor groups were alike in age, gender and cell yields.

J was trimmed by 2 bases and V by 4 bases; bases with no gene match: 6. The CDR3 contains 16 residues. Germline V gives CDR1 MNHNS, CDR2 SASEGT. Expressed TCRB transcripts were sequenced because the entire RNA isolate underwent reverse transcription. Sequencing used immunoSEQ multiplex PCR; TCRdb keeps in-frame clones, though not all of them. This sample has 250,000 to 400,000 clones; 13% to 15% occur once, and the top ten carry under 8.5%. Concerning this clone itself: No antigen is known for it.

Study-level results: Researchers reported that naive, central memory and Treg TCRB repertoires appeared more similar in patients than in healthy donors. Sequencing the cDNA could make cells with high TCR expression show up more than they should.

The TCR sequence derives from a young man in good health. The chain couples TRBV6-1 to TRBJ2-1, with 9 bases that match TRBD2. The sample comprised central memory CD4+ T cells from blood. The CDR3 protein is CASSVLAGEPYNEQFF. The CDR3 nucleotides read TGTGCCAGCAGTGTATTAGCGGGGGAGCCCTACAATGAGCAGTTCTTC.